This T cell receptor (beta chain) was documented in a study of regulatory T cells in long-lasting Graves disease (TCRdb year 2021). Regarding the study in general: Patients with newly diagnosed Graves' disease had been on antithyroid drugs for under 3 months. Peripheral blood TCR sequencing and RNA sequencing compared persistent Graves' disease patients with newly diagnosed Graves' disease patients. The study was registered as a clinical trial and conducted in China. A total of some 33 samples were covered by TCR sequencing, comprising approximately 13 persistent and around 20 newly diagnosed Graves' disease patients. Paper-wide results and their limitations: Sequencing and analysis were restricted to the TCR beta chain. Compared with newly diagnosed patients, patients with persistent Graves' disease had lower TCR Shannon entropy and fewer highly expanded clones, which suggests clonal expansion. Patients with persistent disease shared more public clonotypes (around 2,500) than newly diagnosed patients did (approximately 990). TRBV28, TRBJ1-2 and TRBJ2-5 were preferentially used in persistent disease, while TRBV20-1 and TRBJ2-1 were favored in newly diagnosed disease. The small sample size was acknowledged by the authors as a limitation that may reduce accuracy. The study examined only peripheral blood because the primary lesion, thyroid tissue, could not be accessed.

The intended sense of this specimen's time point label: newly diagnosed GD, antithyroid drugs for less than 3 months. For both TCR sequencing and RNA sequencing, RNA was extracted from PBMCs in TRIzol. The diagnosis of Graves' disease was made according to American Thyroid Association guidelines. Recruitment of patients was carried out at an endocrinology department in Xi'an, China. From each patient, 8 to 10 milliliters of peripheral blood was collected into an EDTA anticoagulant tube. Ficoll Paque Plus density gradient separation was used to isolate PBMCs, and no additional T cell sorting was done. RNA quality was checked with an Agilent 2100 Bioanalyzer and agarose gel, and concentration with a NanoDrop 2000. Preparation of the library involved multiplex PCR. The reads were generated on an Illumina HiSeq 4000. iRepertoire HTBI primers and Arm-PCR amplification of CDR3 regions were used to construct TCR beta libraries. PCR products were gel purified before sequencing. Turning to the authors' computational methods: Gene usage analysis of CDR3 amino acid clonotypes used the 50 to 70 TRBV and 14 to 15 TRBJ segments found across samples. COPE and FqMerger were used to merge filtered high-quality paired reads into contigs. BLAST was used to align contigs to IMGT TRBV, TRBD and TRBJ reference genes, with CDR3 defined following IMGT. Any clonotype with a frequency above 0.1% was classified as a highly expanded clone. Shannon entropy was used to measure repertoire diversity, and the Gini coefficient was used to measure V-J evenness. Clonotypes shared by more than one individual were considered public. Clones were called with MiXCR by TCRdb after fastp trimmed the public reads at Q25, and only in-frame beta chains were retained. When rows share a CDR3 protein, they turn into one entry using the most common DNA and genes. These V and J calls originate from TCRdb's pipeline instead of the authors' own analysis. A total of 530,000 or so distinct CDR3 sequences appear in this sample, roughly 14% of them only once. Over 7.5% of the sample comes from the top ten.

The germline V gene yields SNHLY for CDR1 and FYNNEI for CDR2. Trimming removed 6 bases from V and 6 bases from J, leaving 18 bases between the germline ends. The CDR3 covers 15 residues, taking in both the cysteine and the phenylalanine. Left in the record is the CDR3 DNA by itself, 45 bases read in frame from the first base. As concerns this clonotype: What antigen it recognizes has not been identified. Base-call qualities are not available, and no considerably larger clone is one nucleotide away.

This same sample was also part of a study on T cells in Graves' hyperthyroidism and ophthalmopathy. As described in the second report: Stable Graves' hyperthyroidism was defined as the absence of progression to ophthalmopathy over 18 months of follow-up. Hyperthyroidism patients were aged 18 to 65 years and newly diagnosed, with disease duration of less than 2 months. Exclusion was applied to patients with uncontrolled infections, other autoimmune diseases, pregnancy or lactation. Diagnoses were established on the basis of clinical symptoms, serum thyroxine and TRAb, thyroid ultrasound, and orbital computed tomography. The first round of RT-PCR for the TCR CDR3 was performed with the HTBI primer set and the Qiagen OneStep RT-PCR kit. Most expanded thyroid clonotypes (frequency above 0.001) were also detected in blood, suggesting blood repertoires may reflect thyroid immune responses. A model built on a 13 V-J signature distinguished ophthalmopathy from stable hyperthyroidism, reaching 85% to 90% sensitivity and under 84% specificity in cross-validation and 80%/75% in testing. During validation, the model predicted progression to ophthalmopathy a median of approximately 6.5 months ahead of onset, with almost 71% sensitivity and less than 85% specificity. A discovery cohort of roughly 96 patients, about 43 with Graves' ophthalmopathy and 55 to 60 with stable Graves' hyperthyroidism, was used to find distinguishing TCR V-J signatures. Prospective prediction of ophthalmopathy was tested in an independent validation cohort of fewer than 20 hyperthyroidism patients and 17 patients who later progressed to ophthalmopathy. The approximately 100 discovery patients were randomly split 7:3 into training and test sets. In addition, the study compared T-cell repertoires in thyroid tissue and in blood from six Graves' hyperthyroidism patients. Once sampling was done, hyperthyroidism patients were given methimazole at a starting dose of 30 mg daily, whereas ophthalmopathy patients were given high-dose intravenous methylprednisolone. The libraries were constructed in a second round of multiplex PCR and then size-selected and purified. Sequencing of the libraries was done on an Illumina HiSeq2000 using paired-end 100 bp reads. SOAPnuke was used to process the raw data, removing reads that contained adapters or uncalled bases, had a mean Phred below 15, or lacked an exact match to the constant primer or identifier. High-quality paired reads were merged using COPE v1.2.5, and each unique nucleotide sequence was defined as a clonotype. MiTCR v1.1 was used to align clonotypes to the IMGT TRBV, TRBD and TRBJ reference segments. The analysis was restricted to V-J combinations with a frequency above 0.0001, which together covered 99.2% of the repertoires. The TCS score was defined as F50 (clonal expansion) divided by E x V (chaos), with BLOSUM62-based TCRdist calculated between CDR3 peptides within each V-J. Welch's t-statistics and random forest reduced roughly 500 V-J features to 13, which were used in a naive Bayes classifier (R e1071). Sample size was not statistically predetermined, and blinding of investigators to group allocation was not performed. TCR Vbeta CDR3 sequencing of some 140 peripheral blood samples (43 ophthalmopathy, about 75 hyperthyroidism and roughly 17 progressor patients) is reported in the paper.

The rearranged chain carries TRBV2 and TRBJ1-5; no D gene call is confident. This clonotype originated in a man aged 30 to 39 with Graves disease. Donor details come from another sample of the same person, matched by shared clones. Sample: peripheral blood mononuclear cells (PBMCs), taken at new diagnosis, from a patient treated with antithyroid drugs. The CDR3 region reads CASRGTLLGSQPQHF. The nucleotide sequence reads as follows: TGTGCCAGCAGAGGTACCCTTTTAGGGAGTCAGCCCCAGCATTTT.